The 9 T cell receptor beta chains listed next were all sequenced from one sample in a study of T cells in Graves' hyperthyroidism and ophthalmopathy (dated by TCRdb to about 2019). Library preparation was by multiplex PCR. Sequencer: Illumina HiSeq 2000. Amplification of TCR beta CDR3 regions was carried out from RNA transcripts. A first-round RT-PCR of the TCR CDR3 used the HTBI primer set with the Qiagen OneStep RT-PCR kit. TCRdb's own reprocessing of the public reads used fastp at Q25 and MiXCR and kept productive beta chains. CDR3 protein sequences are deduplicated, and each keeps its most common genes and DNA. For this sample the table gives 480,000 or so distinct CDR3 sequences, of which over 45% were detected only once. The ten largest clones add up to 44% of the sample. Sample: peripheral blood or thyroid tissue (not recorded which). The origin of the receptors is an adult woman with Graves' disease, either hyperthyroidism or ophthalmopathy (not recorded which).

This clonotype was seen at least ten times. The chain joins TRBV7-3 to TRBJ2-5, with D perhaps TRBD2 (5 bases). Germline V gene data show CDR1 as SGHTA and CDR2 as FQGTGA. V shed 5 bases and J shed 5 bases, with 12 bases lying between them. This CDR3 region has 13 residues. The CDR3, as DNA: TGTGCCAGCAGCGCGACTACGGCGGAGACCCAGTACTTC. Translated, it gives CASSATTAETQYF.

In DNA, the CDR3 is TGCAGTGCCAACCCGGGGGACGATGGCTACACCTTC. Its protein is CSANPGDDGYTF. The chain has TRBV20-1 and TRBJ1-2, with TRBD1 as a possible D gene (5 bases). Between the trimmed V and J ends, which lost 6 bases and 6 bases, there was a span of 14 bases. Germline loops: CDR1 DFQATT, CDR2 SNEGSKA (reference sequence). The CDR3 spans 12 residues.

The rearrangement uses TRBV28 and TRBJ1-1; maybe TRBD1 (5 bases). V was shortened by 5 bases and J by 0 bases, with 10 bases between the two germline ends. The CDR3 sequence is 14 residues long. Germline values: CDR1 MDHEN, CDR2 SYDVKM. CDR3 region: CASSRQIVNTEAFF. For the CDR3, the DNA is TGTGCCAGCAGTCGACAGATAGTGAACACTGAAGCTTTCTTT.

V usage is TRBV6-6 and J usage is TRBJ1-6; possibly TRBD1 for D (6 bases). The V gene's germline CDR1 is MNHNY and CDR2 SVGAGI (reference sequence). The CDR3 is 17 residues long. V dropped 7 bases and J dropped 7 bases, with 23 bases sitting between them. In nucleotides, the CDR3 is TGTGCCAGCAAACGATTTTACCGGGACACGGTGAATTCACCCCTCCACTTT. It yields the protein CASKRFYRDTVNSPLHF.

DNA of the CDR3: TGTGCCAGCAGTCCCTCGCCCGGGACGGCTAACACTGAAGCTTTCTTT. Amino acids: CASSPSPGTANTEAFF. This chain links TRBV6-6 with TRBJ1-1, with a possible D match to TRBD1 (5 bases). Between the trimmed V and J ends, which lost 5 bases and 2 bases, there was a span of 18 bases. The CDR3 extends over 16 amino acids. Germline V gives CDR1 MNHNY, CDR2 SVGAGI (reference sequence).

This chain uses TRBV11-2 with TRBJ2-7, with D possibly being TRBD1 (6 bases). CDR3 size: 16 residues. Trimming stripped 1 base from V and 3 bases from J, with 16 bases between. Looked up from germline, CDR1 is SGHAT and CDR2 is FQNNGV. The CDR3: CASSLGGRRSSYEQYF. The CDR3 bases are TGTGCCAGCAGCTTAGGGGGGCGACGCTCGAGCTACGAGCAGTACTTC.

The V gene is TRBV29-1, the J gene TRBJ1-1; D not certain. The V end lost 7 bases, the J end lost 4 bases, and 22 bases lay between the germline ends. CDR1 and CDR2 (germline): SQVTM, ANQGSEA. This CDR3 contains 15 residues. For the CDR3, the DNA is TGCAGCGAGACTTCTTCCGGGTCTCCGGGCACTGAAGCTTTCTTT. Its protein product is CSETSSGSPGTEAFF.

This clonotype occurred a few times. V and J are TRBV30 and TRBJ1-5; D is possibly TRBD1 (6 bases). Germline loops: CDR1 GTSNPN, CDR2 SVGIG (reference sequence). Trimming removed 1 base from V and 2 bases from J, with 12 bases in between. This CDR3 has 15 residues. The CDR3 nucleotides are TGTGCCTGGAGTGGGAACAGGGAGGGCAATCAGCCCCAGCATTTT. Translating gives CAWSGNREGNQPQHF.

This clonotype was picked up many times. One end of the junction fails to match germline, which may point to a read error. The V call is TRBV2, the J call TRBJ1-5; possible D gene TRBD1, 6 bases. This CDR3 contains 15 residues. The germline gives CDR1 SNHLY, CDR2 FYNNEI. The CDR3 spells CASREVGKGDQPQHF. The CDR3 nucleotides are TGTGCCAGCAGGGAAGTTGGGAAGGGGGATCAGCCCCAGCATTTT.